These 19 T cell receptor beta chains share one sample of origin, sequenced in a study of response to subunit inactivated influenza vaccine. TCRdb re-analysed the RT-PCR reads in MiXCR, keeping a single row per CDR3 protein. The table lists around 520,000 distinct CDR3 sequences, approximately 12% of them singletons, with more than 8.5% in the top ten. The specimen comprised PBMCs from blood, sampled on the day of vaccination. The receptor set was obtained from a man in his fifties or sixties who received an inactivated influenza vaccine.

This chain connects TRBV5-5 to TRBJ1-1; D might be TRBD1 (6 bases). CDR3 length: 15 residues. Germline V gene data show CDR1 as SGHKS and CDR2 as YYEKEE (reference sequence). Between the trimmed V and J ends, which lost 7 bases and 1 base, there was a span of 17 bases. For the CDR3, the DNA is TGTGCCAGCGGAGCAGGCGACAGGCGGAACACTGAAGCTTTCTTT. Amino acids: CASGAGDRRNTEAFF.

The chain joins TRBV5-1 to TRBJ2-7, with 8 nucleotides matching TRBD1. V shed 4 bases, J shed 5 bases, and the junction held 8 bases outside the gene matches. The CDR3 extends over 14 amino acids. The germline gives CDR1 SGHRS, CDR2 YFSETQ. CDR3 protein: CASSGGQGSDEQYF. The DNA of the CDR3 is TGCGCCAGCAGCGGCGGACAGGGTTCGGACGAGCAGTACTTC.

V usage is TRBV14 and J usage is TRBJ2-1; 15 bases fit TRBD2. V was clipped by 4 bases and J by 1 base; unmatched bases: 11. The CDR3 covers 20 residues. Per the germline V gene, CDR1 is SGHDN and CDR2 is FVKESK. CDR3 region: CASSPGLEGLAGGSYNEQFF. The CDR3 DNA sequence: TGTGCCAGCAGCCCTGGTCTTGAGGGACTAGCGGGAGGATCCTACAATGAGCAGTTCTTC.

V and J are TRBV7-8 and TRBJ2-5; 8 nucleotides agree with TRBD2. The CDR3 length is 15 residues. V shed 4 bases, J shed 5 bases, and the junction held 9 bases outside the gene matches. The V gene's germline CDR1 is SGHVS and CDR2 FQNEAQ. CDR3 sequence reads: CASSSEGTSGETQYF. CDR3 nucleotide sequence: TGTGCCAGCAGCTCTGAAGGGACTAGTGGCGAGACCCAGTACTTC.

The sample holds a few counts of this clonotype. The J gene is TRBJ2-7, the V gene TRBV13; 10 nucleotides align to TRBD2. Germline loops: CDR1 PRHDT, CDR2 FYEKMQ (reference sequence). CDR3 length: 15 amino acids. V gave up 5 bases and J gave up 6 bases; unmatched junction bases: 10. Here the CDR3 reads CASSTRLAGSLEQYF. In DNA form, the CDR3 reads TGTGCCAGCAGCACCCGACTAGCGGGTTCGCTCGAGCAGTACTTC.

This clonotype appeared a few times. The chain carries TRBV28 and TRBJ2-5; 9 bases line up with TRBD2. V lost 7 bases and J lost 4; bases outside the gene matches: 10. Per germline, CDR1 MDHEN and CDR2 SYDVKM. The CDR3 spans 15 residues. For the CDR3, the DNA is TGTGCCAGCAACAAGGGGCTAGCGGGGCGAGAGACCCAGTACTTC. Its protein product is CASNKGLAGRETQYF.

This clonotype was counted many times. The rearrangement joins TRBV3-1 to TRBJ2-7; D possibly corresponds to TRBD1 (6 bases). The V gene lost 0 bases and the J gene lost 2 bases, with 11 bases spanning the gap. The CDR3 sequence is 15 residues long. Germline CDR1 and CDR2: LGHDT and YNNKEL (reference sequence). The CDR3 spells CASSQDSGDTYEQYF. The CDR3 coding sequence is TGTGCCAGCAGCCAAGACTCAGGGGACACCTACGAGCAGTACTTC.

This clonotype was seen many times. The chain couples TRBV20-1 to TRBJ2-3; D tentatively reads TRBD1 or TRBD2 (7 bases each). The germline gives CDR1 DFQATT, CDR2 SNEGSKA (reference sequence). The CDR3 sequence is 14 residues long. The V and J ends lost 4 bases and 5 bases respectively, with 16 bases between them. The CDR3 DNA reads TGCAGTGCTACGCCAGGGGGGGCGGAAGATACGCAGTATTTT. Translation: CSATPGGAEDTQYF.

V and J are TRBV20-1 and TRBJ2-7; D not resolved. From germline, CDR1 is DFQATT and CDR2 SNEGSKA (reference sequence). Between the trimmed V and J ends, which lost 6 bases and 1 base, there was a span of 13 bases. The CDR3 runs 13 residues. DNA of the CDR3: TGCAGTGCCGAGAAGGACGGATCCTACGAGCAGTACTTC. This gives the protein CSAEKDGSYEQYF.

This chain's CDR3 is CASRVYGGLGSSQGLGELFF. In DNA form, the CDR3 reads TGTGCCAGCAGAGTTTACGGGGGATTGGGGAGTTCGCAGGGTTTGGGGGAGCTGTTTTTT. The genes are TRBV27 and TRBJ2-2; a weak D match, TRBD2 (6 bases). V shed 6 bases and J shed 8 bases, with 34 bases lying between them. CDR3 length: 20 residues. CDR1 MNHEY and CDR2 SMNVEV come from the germline V gene (reference sequence).

In the case of this clonotype: A read error is possible here, since a much larger clone lies one base away. V gene TRBV12-3 or TRBV12-4 combines with J gene TRBJ1-1; D not resolved. The CDR3 is 12 residues long. Trimming cost V 1 base and J 7 bases, with 7 bases left between them. The CDR3 nucleotides are TGTGCCAGCAGTTTAGATAGAAGTGAAGCTTTCTTT. Protein product: CASSLDRSEAFF.

This clonotype was observed many times. J is TRBJ2-3 and V is TRBV29-1; 7 bases are a match to TRBD1. The CDR3 length is 12 residues. Germline assignment: CDR1 SQVTM and CDR2 ANQGSEA. V shed 6 bases, J shed 4 bases, and the junction held 4 bases outside the gene matches. The CDR3 DNA follows: TGCAGCGTCAAGGGGGCGTCAGATACGCAGTATTTT. Its protein product is CSVKGASDTQYF.

This sequence joins TRBV10-3 and TRBJ2-3; D is uncertain. V lost 2 bases, J lost 4 bases, and 7 bases lay in between. CDR3 size: 13 residues. Germline lookup yields CDR1 ENHRY and CDR2 SYGVKD. The CDR3: CAISEPPSDTQYF. The CDR3 bases are TGTGCCATCAGTGAGCCCCCCTCAGATACGCAGTATTTT.

The J gene is TRBJ1-2, the V gene TRBV6-2 or TRBV6-3, with D perhaps TRBD1 (5 bases). Germline-derived CDR1 and CDR2 are MNHEY and SVGEGT. Trimming pared 8 bases from V and 4 bases from J, leaving 8 bases between. The CDR3 totals 11 residues. The CDR3 sequence: CASRDVYGYTF. The CDR3 DNA reads TGTGCCAGCCGGGACGTCTATGGCTACACCTTC.

The table lists this clonotype with a few counts. The chain employs TRBV28 and TRBJ1-2; TRBD1 is a possible D gene (5 bases). Trimming removed 5 bases at V and 3 bases at J, with 19 bases between. The length of the CDR3 is 16 residues. Germline loops: CDR1 MDHEN, CDR2 SYDVKM. CDR3 loop: CASSPAGTGVYYGYTF. The CDR3 DNA sequence: TGTGCCAGCAGTCCCGCGGGGACGGGGGTTTACTATGGCTACACCTTC.

The chain links TRBV19 to TRBJ2-2; TRBD1 matches 12 bases. The junction had 6 bases not matched to a gene; V was cut back by 4 bases and J by 6 bases. From germline, CDR1 is LNHDA and CDR2 SQIVND (reference sequence). CDR3 length equals 16 residues. DNA of the CDR3: TGTGCCAGTAGTACCGGGGACAGGGGGCGCGCCGGGGAGCTGTTTTTT. It is translated as CASSTGDRGRAGELFF. Full variable domain (remainder filled in from reference TRBV19 and TRBJ2-2): DGGITQSPKYLFRKEGQNVTLSCEQNLNHDAMYWYRQDPGQGLRLIYYSQIVNDFQKGDIAEGYSVSREKKESFPLTVTSAQKNPTAFYLCASSTGDRGRAGELFFGEGSRLTVL.

This clonotype was detected only a few times. The gene calls are TRBV27 and TRBJ2-7; TRBD1 matches 7 bases. CDR1 MNHEY and CDR2 SMNVEV come from the germline V gene (reference sequence). The CDR3 runs to 15 residues. The ends lost 5 bases at V and 6 bases at J; junction bases unmatched: 13. CDR3 DNA sequence: TGTGCCAGCAGTATGGACAGGACTGTATCTTGCGAGCAGTACTTC. Amino acid sequence: CASSMDRTVSCEQYF.

The CDR3 nucleotides read TGTGCCAGCAGAGAAAGGACAGGGGCGCAGTATTTT. Amino acids: CASRERTGAQYF. The chain carries TRBV27 and TRBJ2-3; 9 nucleotides align to TRBD1. This CDR3 spans 12 amino acids. The germline CDR1 and CDR2 sequences are MNHEY and SMNVEV (reference sequence). After removal of 6 bases from V and 10 bases from J, the junction contained 5 bases not matched to a gene.

The sample holds one count of this clonotype. The chain joins TRBV11-2 to TRBJ2-7; TRBD1 matches at 7 bases. Per the germline V gene, CDR1 is SGHAT and CDR2 is FQNNGV. V dropped 5 bases and J dropped 3; count of bases not matched to a gene: 7. This CDR3 is 14 amino acids long. CDR3: CASSLGQTNYEQYF. The CDR3 region has the DNA TGTGCCAGCAGCCTGGGACAGACCAACTACGAGCAGTACTTC.